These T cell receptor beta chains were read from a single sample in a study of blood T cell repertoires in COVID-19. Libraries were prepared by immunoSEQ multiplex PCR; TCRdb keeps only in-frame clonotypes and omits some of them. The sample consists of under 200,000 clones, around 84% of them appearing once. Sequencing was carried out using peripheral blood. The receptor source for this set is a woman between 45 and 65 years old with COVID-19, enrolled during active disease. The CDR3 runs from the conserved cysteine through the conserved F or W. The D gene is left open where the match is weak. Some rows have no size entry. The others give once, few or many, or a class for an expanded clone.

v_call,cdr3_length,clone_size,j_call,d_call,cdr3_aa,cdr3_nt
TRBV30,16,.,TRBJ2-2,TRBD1,CAWSALGQGGTGELFF,TGTGCCTGGAGTGCCCTGGGACAGGGAGGGACCGGGGAGCTGTTTTTT
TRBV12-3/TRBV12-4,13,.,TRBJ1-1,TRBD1,CASRTDRATEAFF,TGTGCCAGCAGAACGGACAGGGCCACTGAAGCTTTCTTT
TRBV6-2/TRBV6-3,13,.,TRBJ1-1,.,CASSYLRQTEAFF,TGTGCCAGCAGTTACCTTCGACAGACTGAAGCTTTCTTT
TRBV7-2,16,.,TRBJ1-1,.,CASSQIAGLKNTEAFF,TGTGCCAGCAGCCAGATTGCAGGGCTGAAGAACACTGAAGCTTTCTTT
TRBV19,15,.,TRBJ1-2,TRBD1,CASISSDRGRVGYTF,TGTGCCAGTATAAGTTCGGACAGGGGGCGAGTTGGCTACACCTTC
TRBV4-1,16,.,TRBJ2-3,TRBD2,CASSGLGLAETDTQYF,TGCGCCAGCAGCGGGTTAGGACTAGCAGAAACAGATACGCAGTATTTT
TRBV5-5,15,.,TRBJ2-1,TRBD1,CASSSGQGVNNEQFF,TGTGCCAGCAGCTCCGGACAGGGGGTCAATAATGAGCAGTTCTTC
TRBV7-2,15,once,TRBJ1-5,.,CASSPQGYSNQPQHF,TGTGCCAGCAGCCCGCAGGGGTATAGCAATCAGCCCCAGCATTTT
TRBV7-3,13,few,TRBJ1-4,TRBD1,CASSGQYDEKLFF,TGTGCCAGCTCGGGACAGTATGATGAAAAACTGTTTTTT
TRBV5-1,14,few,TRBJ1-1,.,CASSFDNSNTEAFF,TGCGCCAGCAGCTTTGACAATTCGAACACTGAAGCTTTCTTT
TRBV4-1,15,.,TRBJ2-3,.,CASSQGVASTDTQYF,TGCGCCAGCAGCCAAGGCGTAGCGAGCACAGATACGCAGTATTTT
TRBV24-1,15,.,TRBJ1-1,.,CATSEGGRGMTEAFF,TGTGCCACCAGTGAGGGCGGTAGGGGTATGACTGAAGCTTTCTTT
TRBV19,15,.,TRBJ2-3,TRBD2,CASSLLAGSLDTQYF,TGTGCCAGTAGTCTGCTAGCGGGTAGTCTAGATACGCAGTATTTT
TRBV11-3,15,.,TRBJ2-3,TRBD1,CASSSDRGLTDTQYF,TGTGCCAGCAGCTCCGACAGGGGGCTCACAGATACGCAGTATTTT
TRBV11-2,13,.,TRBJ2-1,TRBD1,CASSNLQGNEQFF,TGTGCCAGCAGCAACCTACAGGGGAATGAGCAGTTCTTC
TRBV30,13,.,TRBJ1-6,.,CAWTPVATSPLHF,TGTGCCTGGACTCCCGTAGCCACTTCACCCCTCCACTTT
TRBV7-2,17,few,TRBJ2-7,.,CASSLTGVAWSSYEQYF,TGTGCCAGCAGCTTAACGGGTGTTGCGTGGAGCTCCTACGAGCAGTACTTC
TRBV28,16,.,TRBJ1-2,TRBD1,CASSFPGGQRATGYTF,TGTGCCAGCAGTTTTCCTGGGGGACAGCGAGCAACGGGCTACACCTTC
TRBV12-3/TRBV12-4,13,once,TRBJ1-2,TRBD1,CASRRTGGDGYTF,TGTGCCAGCAGGCGGACAGGGGGGGATGGCTACACCTTC
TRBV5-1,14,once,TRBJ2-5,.,CASSLTGYQETQYF,TGCGCCAGCAGCTTAACGGGTTACCAAGAGACCCAGTACTTC
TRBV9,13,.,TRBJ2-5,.,CASSEAGLETQYF,TGTGCCAGCAGCGAGGCAGGGTTGGAGACCCAGTACTTC
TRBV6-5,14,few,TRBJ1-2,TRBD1,CASSFPGTVYGYTF,TGTGCCAGCAGCTTCCCCGGGACAGTTTATGGCTACACCTTC
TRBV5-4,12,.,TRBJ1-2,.,CASSLGSGGYTF,TGTGCCAGCAGCTTGGGGAGTGGTGGCTACACCTTC
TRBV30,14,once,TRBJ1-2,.,CAWSVSGVFYGYTF,TGTGCCTGGAGTGTATCAGGGGTTTTCTATGGCTACACCTTC
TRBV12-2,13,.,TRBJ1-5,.,CASRVRAGVSQHF,TGTGCAAGTCGAGTTAGGGCGGGGGTTTCCCAGCATTTT
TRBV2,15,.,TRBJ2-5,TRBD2,CASRGTSGGAETQYF,TGTGCCAGCAGAGGGACTAGCGGGGGGGCGGAGACCCAGTACTTC